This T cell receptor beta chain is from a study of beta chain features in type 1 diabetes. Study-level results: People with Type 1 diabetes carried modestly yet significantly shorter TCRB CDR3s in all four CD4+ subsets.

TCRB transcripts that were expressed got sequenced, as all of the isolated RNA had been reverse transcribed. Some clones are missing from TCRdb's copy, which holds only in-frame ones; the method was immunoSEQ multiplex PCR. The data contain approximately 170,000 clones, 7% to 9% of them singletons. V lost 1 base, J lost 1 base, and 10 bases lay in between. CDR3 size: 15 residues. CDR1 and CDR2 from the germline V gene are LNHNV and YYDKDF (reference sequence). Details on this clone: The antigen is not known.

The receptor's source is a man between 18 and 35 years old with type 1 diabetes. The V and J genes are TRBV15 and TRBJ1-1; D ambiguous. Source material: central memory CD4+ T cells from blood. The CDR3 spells CATSRVVTPNTEAFF. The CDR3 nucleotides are TGTGCCACCAGCAGAGTCGTGACACCGAACACTGAAGCTTTCTTT.